This T cell receptor (beta chain) was identified during a study of primary melanoma T cells and metastatic recurrence. The CDR3 covers 15 residues. Germline trimming cut 6 bases from V and 2 bases from J; bases unmatched to any gene: 9. In germline, CDR1 is SGHNT, CDR2 YENEEA. Data came from immunoSEQ multiplex PCR; TCRdb stores just in-frame clones and leaves some out. Seen here are over a hundred clones, 90% observed once, and the top ten hold roughly 13%. The clonotype was recovered from a human donor with melanoma. The gene calls are TRBV11-3 and TRBJ2-5, with 7 bases aligning to TRBD2. Source material: melanoma tumor tissue. CDR3 DNA sequence: TGTGCCAGCAGTTACCAAAGCGGGGCACAAGAGACCCAGTACTTC. Translating it yields CASSYQSGAQETQYF.